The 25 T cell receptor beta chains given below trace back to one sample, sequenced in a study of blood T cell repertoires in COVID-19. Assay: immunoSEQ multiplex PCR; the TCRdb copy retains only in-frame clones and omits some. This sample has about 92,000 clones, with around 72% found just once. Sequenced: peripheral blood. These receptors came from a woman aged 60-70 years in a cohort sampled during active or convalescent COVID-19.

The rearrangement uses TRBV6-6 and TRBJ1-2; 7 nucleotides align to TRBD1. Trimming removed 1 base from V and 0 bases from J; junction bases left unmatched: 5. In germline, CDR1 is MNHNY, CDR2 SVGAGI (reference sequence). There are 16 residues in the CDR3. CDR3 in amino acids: CASSYYPGQTNYGYTF. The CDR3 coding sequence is TGTGCCAGCAGTTACTACCCGGGACAGACTAACTATGGCTACACCTTC.

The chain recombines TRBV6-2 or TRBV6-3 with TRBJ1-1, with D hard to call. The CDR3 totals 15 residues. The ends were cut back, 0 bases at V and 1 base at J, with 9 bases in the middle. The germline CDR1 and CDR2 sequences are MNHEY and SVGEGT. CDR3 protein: CASSYSRAGNTEAFF. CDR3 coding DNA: TGTGCCAGCAGTTACTCGAGGGCGGGGAACACTGAAGCTTTCTTT.

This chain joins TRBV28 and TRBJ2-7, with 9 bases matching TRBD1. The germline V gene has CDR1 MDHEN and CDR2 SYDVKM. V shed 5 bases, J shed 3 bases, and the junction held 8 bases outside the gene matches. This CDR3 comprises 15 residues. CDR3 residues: CASSPHPGQGYEQYF. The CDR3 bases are TGTGCCAGCAGTCCTCACCCGGGACAGGGCTACGAGCAGTACTTC.

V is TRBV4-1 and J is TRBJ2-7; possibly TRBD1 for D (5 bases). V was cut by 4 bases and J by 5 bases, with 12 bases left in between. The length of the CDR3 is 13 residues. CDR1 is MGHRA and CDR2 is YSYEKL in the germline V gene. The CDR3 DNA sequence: TGCGCCAGCAGCCCCTGGGGCGGCAACGAGCAGTACTTC. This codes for CASSPWGGNEQYF.

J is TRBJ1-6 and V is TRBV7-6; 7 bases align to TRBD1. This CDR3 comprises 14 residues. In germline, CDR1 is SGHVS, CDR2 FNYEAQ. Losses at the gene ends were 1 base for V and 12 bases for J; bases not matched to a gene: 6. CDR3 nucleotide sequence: TGTGCCAGCAGCTTAGGACAGGGCTGGGAACCCCTCCACTTT. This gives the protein CASSLGQGWEPLHF.

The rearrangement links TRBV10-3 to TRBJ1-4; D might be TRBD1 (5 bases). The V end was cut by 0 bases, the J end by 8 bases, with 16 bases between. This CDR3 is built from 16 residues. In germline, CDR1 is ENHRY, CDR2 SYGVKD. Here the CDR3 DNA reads TGTGCCATCAGTGAGTCTCGAGGGGAGGCCGGCGAAAAACTGTTTTTT. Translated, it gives CAISESRGEAGEKLFF.

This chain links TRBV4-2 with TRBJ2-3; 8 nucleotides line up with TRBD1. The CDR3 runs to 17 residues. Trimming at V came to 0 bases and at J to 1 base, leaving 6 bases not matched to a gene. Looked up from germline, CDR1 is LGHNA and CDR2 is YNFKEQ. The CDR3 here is CASSQDAGGSGTDTQYF. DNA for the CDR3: TGTGCCAGCAGCCAAGATGCAGGGGGCTCGGGCACAGATACGCAGTATTTT.

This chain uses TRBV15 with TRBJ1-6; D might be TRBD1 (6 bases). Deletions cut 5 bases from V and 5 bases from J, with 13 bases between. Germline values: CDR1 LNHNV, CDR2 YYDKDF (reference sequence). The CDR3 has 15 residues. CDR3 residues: CATSEQGFDNSPLHF. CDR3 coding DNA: TGTGCCACCAGCGAACAGGGATTCGATAATTCACCCCTCCACTTT.

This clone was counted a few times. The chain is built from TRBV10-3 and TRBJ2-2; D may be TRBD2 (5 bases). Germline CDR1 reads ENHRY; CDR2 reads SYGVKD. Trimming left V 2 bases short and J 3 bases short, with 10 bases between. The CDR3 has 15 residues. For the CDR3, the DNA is TGTGCCATCAGTGAGGGATTCGGGGACACCGGGGAGCTGTTTTTT. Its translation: CAISEGFGDTGELFF.

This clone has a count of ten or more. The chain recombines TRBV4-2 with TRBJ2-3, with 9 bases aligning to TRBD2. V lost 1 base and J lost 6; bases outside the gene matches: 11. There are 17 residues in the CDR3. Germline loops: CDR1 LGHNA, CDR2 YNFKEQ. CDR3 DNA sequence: TGTGCCAGCAGCCAAGCATACGCGGGGGGGCCGTCGGATACGCAGTATTTT. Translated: CASSQAYAGGPSDTQYF.

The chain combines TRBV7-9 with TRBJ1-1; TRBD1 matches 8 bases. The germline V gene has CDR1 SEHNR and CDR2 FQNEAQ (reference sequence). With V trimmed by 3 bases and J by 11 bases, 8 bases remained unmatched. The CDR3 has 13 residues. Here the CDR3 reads CASSFQGAGEAFF. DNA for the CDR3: TGTGCCAGCAGCTTTCAGGGGGCGGGAGAGGCTTTCTTT.

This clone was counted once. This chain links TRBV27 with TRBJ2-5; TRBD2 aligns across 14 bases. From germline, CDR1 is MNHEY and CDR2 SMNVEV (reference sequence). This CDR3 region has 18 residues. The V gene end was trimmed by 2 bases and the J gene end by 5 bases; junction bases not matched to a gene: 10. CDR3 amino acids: CASSLSRRLAGGQETQYF. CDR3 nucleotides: TGTGCCAGCAGTTTAAGCAGGAGACTAGCGGGGGGGCAGGAGACCCAGTACTTC.

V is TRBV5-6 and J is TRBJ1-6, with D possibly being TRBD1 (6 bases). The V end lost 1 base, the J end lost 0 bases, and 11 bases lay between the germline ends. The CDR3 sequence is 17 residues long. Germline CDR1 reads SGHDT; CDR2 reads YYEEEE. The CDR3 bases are TGTGCCAGCAGCTTGAGAACAGGGATCTCCTATAATTCACCCCTCCACTTT. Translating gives CASSLRTGISYNSPLHF.

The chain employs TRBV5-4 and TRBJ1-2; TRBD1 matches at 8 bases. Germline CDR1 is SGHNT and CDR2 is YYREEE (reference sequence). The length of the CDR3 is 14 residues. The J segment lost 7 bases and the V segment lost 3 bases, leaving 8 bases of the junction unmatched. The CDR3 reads CASSWGQEWSGYTF. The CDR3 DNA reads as TGTGCCAGCAGCTGGGGACAGGAGTGGAGTGGCTACACCTTC. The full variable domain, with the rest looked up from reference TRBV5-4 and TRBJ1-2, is ETGVTQSPTHLIKTRGQQVTLRCSSQSGHNTVSWYQQALGQGPQFIFQYYREEENGRGNFPPRFSGLQFPNYSSELNVNALELDDSALYLCASSWGQEWSGYTFGSGTRLTVV.

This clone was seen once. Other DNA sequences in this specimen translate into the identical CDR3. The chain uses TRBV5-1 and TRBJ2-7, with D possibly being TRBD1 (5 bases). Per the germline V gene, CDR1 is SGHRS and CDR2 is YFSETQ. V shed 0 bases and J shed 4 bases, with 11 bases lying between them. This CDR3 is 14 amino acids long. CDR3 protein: CASSLGQGLYEQYF. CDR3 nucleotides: TGCGCCAGCAGCTTGGGGCAGGGTTTGTACGAGCAGTACTTC. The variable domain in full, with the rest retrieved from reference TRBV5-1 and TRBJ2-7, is KAGVTQTPRYLIKTRGQQVTLSCSPISGHRSVSWYQQTPGQGLQFLFEYFSETQRNKGNFPGRFSGRQFSNSRSEMNVSTLELGDSALYLCASSLGQGLYEQYFGPGTRLTVT.

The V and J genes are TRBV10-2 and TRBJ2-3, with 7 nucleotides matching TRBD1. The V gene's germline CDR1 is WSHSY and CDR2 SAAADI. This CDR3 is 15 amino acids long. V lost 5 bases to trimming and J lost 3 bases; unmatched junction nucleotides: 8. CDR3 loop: CASSYGSGGTDTQYF. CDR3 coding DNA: TGCGCCAGCAGTTATGGATCAGGGGGAACAGATACGCAGTATTTT.

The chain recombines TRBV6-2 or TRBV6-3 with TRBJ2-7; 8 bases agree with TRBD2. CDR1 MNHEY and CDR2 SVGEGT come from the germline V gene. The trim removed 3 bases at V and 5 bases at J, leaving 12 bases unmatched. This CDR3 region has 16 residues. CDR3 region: CASSYGGRTSNDEQYF. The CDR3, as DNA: TGTGCCAGCAGTTATGGGGGGAGGACTAGCAACGACGAGCAGTACTTC.

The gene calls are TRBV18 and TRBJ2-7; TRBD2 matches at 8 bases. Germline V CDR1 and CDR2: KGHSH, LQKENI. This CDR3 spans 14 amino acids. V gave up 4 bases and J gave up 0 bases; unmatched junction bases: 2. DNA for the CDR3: TGTGCCAGCTCACAGCGGGGGCCCTCCTACGAGCAGTACTTC. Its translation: CASSQRGPSYEQYF.

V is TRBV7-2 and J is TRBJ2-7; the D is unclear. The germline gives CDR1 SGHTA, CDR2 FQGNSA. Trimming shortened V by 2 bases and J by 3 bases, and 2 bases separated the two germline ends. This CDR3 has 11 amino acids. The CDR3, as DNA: TGTGCCAGCAGCTTACACTACGAGCAGTACTTC. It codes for CASSLHYEQYF. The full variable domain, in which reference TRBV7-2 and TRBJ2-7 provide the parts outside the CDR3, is GAGVSQSPSNKVTEKGKDVELRCDPISGHTALYWYRQSLGQGLEFLIYFQGNSAPDKSGLPSDRFSAERTGGSVSTLTIQRTQQEDSAVYLCASSLHYEQYFGPGTRLTVT.

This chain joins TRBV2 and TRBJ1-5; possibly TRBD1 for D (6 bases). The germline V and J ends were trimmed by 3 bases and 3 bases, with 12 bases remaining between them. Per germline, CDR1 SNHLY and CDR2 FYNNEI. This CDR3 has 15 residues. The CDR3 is CASSEVRQANQPQHF. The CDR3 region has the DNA TGTGCCAGCAGTGAGGTCCGACAGGCCAATCAGCCCCAGCATTTT.

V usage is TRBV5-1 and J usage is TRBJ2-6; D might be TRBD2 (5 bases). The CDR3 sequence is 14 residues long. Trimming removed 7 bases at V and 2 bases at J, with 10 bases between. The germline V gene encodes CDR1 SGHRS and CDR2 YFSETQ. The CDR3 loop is CASQDSPGANVLTF. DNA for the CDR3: TGCGCCAGCCAGGACTCACCTGGGGCCAACGTCCTGACTTTC.

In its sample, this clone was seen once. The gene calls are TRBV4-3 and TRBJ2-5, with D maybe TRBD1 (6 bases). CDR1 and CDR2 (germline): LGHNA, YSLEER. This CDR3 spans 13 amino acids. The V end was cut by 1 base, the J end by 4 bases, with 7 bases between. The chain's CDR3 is CASSQGRGETQYF. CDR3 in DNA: TGCGCCAGCAGCCAAGGCAGGGGAGAGACCCAGTACTTC.

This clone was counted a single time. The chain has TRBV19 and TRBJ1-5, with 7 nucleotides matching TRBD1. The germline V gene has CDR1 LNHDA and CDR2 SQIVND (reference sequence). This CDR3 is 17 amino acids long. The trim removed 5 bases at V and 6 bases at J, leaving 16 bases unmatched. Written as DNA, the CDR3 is TGTGCCAGTAGTGTCACAGGGGTTAGATCCACATTTCAGCCCCAGCATTTT. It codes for CASSVTGVRSTFQPQHF.

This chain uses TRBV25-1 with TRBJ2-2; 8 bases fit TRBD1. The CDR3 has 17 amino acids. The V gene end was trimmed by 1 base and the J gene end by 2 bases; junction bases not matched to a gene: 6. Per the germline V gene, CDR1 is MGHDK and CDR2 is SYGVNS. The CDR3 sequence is CASSEFGQGVNTGELFF. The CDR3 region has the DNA TGTGCCAGCAGTGAATTTGGACAGGGAGTCAACACCGGGGAGCTGTTTTTT.

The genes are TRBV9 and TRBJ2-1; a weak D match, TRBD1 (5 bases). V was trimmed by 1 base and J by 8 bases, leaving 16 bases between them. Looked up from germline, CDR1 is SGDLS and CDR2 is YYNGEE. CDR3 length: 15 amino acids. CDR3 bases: TGTGCCAGCAGCGTATCAGGGCGCTGGGTAGATGAGCAGTTCTTC. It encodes CASSVSGRWVDEQFF.